This TCR beta chain was captured in a study of T cells after yellow fever vaccination. This clonotype has ten or more counts. Its antigen is undetermined. It was through 5'RACE template switching that TCR cDNA was made, with a universal primer site and UMIs added. From the 5' RACE reads, TCRdb called clonotypes with MiXCR, one entry per CDR3 protein. Among hundreds of thousands of distinct CDR3 sequences listed, approximately 4% were seen once. General study points: Abundant clonotypes (contaminants from the bulk population) could be present in FACS-sorted repertoires. Subsequent to the booster, the majority of primary-vaccination clones reappeared (96% CD4, approximately 90% CD8). There was a small share of clonotypes that showed up in both the CD4 and CD8 compartments.

This CDR3 comprises 13 residues. The chain combines TRBV21-1 with TRBJ2-5. TRBV21-1 is deemed a pseudogene. The sequencing here drew on PBMCs, taken 5 days after the yellow fever booster vaccination. The receptor was isolated from a young man who received the YFV17D yellow fever vaccine. CDR3 in DNA: TGTGCCAGCAGCCAGATTGCGCAAGAGACCCAGTACTTC. It translates to CASSQIAQETQYF.